A selection of T cell receptor beta chains follows, all from one sample in a study of T cells after yellow fever vaccination. TCRdb independently ran MiXCR on the 5' RACE reads; one entry per CDR3 protein. The sample has around 180,000 distinct CDR3 sequences, roughly 6.2% seen once. Here the sequenced sample was CD4+ T cells sorted from PBMCs, taken on the day of the first yellow fever vaccination. These receptors all come from a man aged 18 to 29 who received the YFV17D yellow fever vaccine. The CDR3 runs from the conserved cysteine through the conserved F or W. The D gene is left open where the match is weak. Part of the rows lack a size; the others show once, few, many or a class for expanded clones.

J: TRBJ2-1
D: TRBD1
size: many
V: TRBV20-1
DNA: TGCAGTGCTAGAGATAATCAGGGGGTCAATGAGCAGTTCTTC
CDR3: CSARDNQGVNEQFF

J: TRBJ2-7
D: NA
size: many
V: TRBV4-1
DNA: TGCGCCAGCAGCCAAGATTCCGTTGGATTACTCGGGCACGAGCAGTACTTC
CDR3: CASSQDSVGLLGHEQYF

J: TRBJ1-5
D: TRBD1
size: few
V: TRBV10-3
DNA: TGTGCCATCAGTGAGGTGGGACAGGGAGGAGGTTATCAGCCCCAGCATTTT
CDR3: CAISEVGQGGGYQPQHF

J: TRBJ2-4
D: NA
size: NA
V: TRBV7-9
DNA: TGTGCCAGCGGCCCTGGGCTCTTCTTAGCCAAAAACATTCAGTACTTC
CDR3: CASGPGLFLAKNIQYF

J: TRBJ1-1
D: NA
size: many
V: TRBV12-3/TRBV12-4
DNA: TGTGCCAGCAGTTTGGGCCTCAGGGGCACTGAAGCTTTCTTT
CDR3: CASSLGLRGTEAFF

J: TRBJ1-1
D: NA
size: NA
V: TRBV4-1
DNA: TGCGCCAGCAGCCAAGTAGTGTTGAACACTGAAGCTTTCTTT
CDR3: CASSQVVLNTEAFF

J: TRBJ1-6
D: NA
size: few
V: TRBV4-3
DNA: TGCGCCAGCAGCCAAGATTATAAGCCTTCCAGCCCCCTCCACTTT
CDR3: CASSQDYKPSSPLHF

J: TRBJ1-2
D: NA
size: many
V: TRBV5-1
DNA: TGCGCCAGCAGCGCCTTGGACAGCTCATATGGCTACACCTTC
CDR3: CASSALDSSYGYTF

J: TRBJ2-5
D: TRBD2
size: many
V: TRBV4-2
DNA: TGTGCCAGCAGCCATTGGACTAGCGGGAAGGAGACCCAGTACTTC
CDR3: CASSHWTSGKETQYF

J: TRBJ2-3
D: NA
size: many
V: TRBV5-1
DNA: TGCGCCAGCAGTCTTAATAACAGCCCAGATACGCAGTATTTT
CDR3: CASSLNNSPDTQYF

J: TRBJ2-1
D: NA
size: NA
V: TRBV4-3
DNA: TGCGCCAGCAGCCAAGAGCCAAGGCAGGGTCGGAATGAGCAGTTCTTC
CDR3: CASSQEPRQGRNEQFF

J: TRBJ1-1
D: NA
size: many
V: TRBV11-2
DNA: TGTGCCAGCAGCAAGTGGGATAACACTGAAGCTTTCTTT
CDR3: CASSKWDNTEAFF

J: TRBJ2-5
D: NA
size: NA
V: TRBV20-1
DNA: TGCAGTGCTAACAGGGTCGACGGAGAGACCCAGTACTTC
CDR3: CSANRVDGETQYF

J: TRBJ2-1
D: TRBD2
size: NA
V: TRBV12-3/TRBV12-4
DNA: TGTGCCTGCAGTCCCTCGAGGAGCGGGGGGAGCTCCTACAATGAGCAGTTCTTC
CDR3: CACSPSRSGGSSYNEQFF

J: TRBJ1-1
D: NA
size: many
V: TRBV7-2
DNA: TGTGCCAGCAGCTTAGCCATAGGGGTACAGAACACTGAAGCTTTCTTT
CDR3: CASSLAIGVQNTEAFF

J: TRBJ2-1
D: NA
size: NA
V: TRBV15
DNA: TGTGCCACCAGCAGAGAGCTGATGGTTCCCAATGAGCAGTTCTTC
CDR3: CATSRELMVPNEQFF

J: TRBJ1-1
D: TRBD1
size: NA
V: TRBV7-7
DNA: TGTGCTAGCAGTAGGGACAGGGGGGCGGGCACTGAAGCTTTCTTT
CDR3: CASSRDRGAGTEAFF

J: TRBJ2-7
D: TRBD1
size: once
V: TRBV7-9
DNA: TGTGCCAGCAGCTCACAGGGGATGTCAGACGAGCAGTACTTC
CDR3: CASSSQGMSDEQYF

J: TRBJ2-5
D: NA
size: NA
V: TRBV3-1
DNA: TGTGCCAGCAGCCATAGGGTCGACCAAGAGACCCAGTACTTC
CDR3: CASSHRVDQETQYF

J: TRBJ2-1
D: TRBD2
size: many
V: TRBV5-4
DNA: TGTGCCAGCAGCGTAGGGACTAGCGGGGGGGCAAATGAGCAGTTCTTC
CDR3: CASSVGTSGGANEQFF

J: TRBJ2-5
D: NA
size: few
V: TRBV7-2
DNA: TGTGCCAGCAGCTTAGGCCCGGGGCAGTACTTC
CDR3: CASSLGPGQYF

J: TRBJ2-1
D: NA
size: NA
V: TRBV5-1
DNA: TGCGCCAGCAGCTTGGGTCCGAGCATGTACAATGAGCAGTTCTTC
CDR3: CASSLGPSMYNEQFF

J: TRBJ1-1
D: NA
size: few
V: TRBV19
DNA: TGTGCCAGTAGTATCCCCGGAGGGGGAAACACTGAAGCTTTCTTT
CDR3: CASSIPGGGNTEAFF

J: TRBJ2-6
D: NA
size: NA
V: TRBV7-2
DNA: TGTGCCAGCAGCGACAGGCCTGGGGCCAACGTCCTGACTTTC
CDR3: CASSDRPGANVLTF

J: TRBJ2-2
D: NA
size: NA
V: TRBV7-2
DNA: TGTGCCAGCAGCCCAGGCCCAGGGAGGACCGGGGAGCTGTTTTTT
CDR3: CASSPGPGRTGELFF

J: TRBJ2-1
D: NA
size: many
V: TRBV7-2
DNA: TGTGCCAGCAGCTTAGAACAGTCTGAGCAGTTCTTC
CDR3: CASSLEQSEQFF

J: TRBJ2-7
D: NA
size: NA
V: TRBV5-4
DNA: TGTGCCAGCAGCTTGGCTTCGGGGATGGGGGAGCAGTACTTC
CDR3: CASSLASGMGEQYF

J: TRBJ2-1
D: NA
size: many
V: TRBV15
DNA: TGTGCCACCAAGGAAGGGGCCCTTTATGAGCAGTTCTTC
CDR3: CATKEGALYEQFF

J: TRBJ2-6
D: TRBD1
size: NA
V: TRBV19
DNA: TGTGCCAGTAGTTTGGGACAGGGTCTGACTGGGGCCAACGTCCTGACTTTC
CDR3: CASSLGQGLTGANVLTF

J: TRBJ2-7
D: NA
size: NA
V: TRBV6-6
DNA: TGTGCCAGCAGTCCGCAGGTTACCCCCGAGCAGTACTTC
CDR3: CASSPQVTPEQYF

J: TRBJ1-2
D: NA
size: few
V: TRBV19
DNA: TGTGCCAGTCCGAGTGGGTCGGACTATGGCTACACCTTC
CDR3: CASPSGSDYGYTF

J: TRBJ1-6
D: NA
size: NA
V: TRBV6-2/TRBV6-3
DNA: TGTGCCAGCAGACAGCAACCTAATTCACCCCTCCACTTT
CDR3: CASRQQPNSPLHF

J: TRBJ2-2
D: NA
size: many
V: TRBV6-1
DNA: TGTGCCAGCTGTCAAACAGGGGGGGACACCGGGGAGCTGTTTTTT
CDR3: CASCQTGGDTGELFF

J: TRBJ1-4
D: NA
size: many
V: TRBV7-9
DNA: TGTGCCAGCAGCCCAACGGGCAGCGGGGAAAAACTGTTTTTT
CDR3: CASSPTGSGEKLFF

J: TRBJ2-5
D: NA
size: many
V: TRBV5-1
DNA: TGCGCCAGCAGCTTAACGGGGAATCTACAAGAGACCCAGTACTTC
CDR3: CASSLTGNLQETQYF

J: TRBJ1-1
D: TRBD1
size: many
V: TRBV5-1
DNA: TGCGCCAGCAGCAAACAGGGGGCCACTGAAGCTTTCTTT
CDR3: CASSKQGATEAFF

J: TRBJ1-1
D: TRBD1
size: many
V: TRBV12-3/TRBV12-4
DNA: TGTGCCAGCAGTTCGGGACAGGCGTTAGAAGCTTTCTTT
CDR3: CASSSGQALEAFF

J: TRBJ2-5
D: NA
size: few
V: TRBV7-9
DNA: TGTGCCAGCAGCAATGAAGACAGACGAGAGACCCAGTACTTC
CDR3: CASSNEDRRETQYF

J: TRBJ1-1
D: NA
size: many
V: TRBV29-1
DNA: TGCAGCGTTGTCCAGGTTACCACTGAAGCTTTCTTT
CDR3: CSVVQVTTEAFF

J: TRBJ2-5
D: TRBD1
size: few
V: TRBV5-1
DNA: TGCGCCAGCTCCCGGGACAGGGGGCGGGAGACCCAGTACTTC
CDR3: CASSRDRGRETQYF

J: TRBJ2-3
D: NA
size: many
V: TRBV5-5
DNA: TGTGCCAGCAGCTCGGACACTTCTGGGGATACGCAGTATTTT
CDR3: CASSSDTSGDTQYF